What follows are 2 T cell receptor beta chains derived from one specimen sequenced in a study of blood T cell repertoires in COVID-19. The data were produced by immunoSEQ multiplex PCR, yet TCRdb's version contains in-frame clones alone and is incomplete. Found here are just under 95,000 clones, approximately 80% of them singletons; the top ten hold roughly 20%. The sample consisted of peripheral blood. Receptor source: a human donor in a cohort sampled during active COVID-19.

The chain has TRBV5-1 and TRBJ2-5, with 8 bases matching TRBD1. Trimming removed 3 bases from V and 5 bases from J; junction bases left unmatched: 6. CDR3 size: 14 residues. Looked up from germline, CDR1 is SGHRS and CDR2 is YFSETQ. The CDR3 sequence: CASSSQGAGETQYF. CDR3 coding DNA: TGCGCCAGCAGCTCCCAGGGGGCCGGTGAGACCCAGTACTTC.

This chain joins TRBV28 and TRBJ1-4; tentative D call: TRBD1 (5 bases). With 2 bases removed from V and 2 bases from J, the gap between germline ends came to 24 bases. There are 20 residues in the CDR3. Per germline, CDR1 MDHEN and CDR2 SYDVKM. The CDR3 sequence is CASSLKYRYRGLGTNEKLFF. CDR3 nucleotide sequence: TGTGCCAGCAGTTTAAAATATCGGTATCGGGGGTTGGGGACTAATGAAAAACTGTTTTTT.